The 27 T cell receptor beta chains in this list originate from one sample, sequenced in a study of early T cells in non-severe SARS-CoV-2 infection. TCRdb ran MiXCR on the 5' RACE reads and lists one entry per CDR3 protein. The sample consists of 110,000 or so distinct CDR3 sequences, about 12% of them appearing once. The material sequenced was whole blood. The receptor source for this set is an adult who was a healthcare worker with PCR-confirmed SARS-CoV-2 infection or an uninfected control (not recorded which).

This clonotype was counted many times. J is TRBJ2-1 and V is TRBV5-1; the match to TRBD1 covers 11 bases. This CDR3 has 17 residues. Germline loops: CDR1 SGHRS, CDR2 YFSETQ. The V gene end was trimmed by 4 bases and the J gene end by 6 bases; junction bases not matched to a gene: 12. CDR3 amino acids: CASSLEAPGQGGNEQFF. The CDR3 nucleotides are TGCGCCAGCAGCCTAGAAGCACCGGGACAGGGGGGCAATGAGCAGTTCTTC.

This clonotype was seen a handful of times. The J gene is TRBJ2-5, the V gene TRBV29-1; D gene unclear. The CDR3 consists of 12 residues. Germline values: CDR1 SQVTM, CDR2 ANQGSEA. Trimming cost V 6 bases and J 1 base, with 9 bases left between them. The DNA for the CDR3 is TGCAGCGTCGGACGTCCCCAAGAGACCCAGTACTTC. Its protein product is CSVGRPQETQYF.

This clonotype was counted only a few times. The V and J genes are TRBV10-3 and TRBJ1-6; maybe TRBD1 (6 bases). The CDR3 sequence is 12 residues long. Trimming stripped 10 bases from V and 14 bases from J, with 18 bases between. Germline V CDR1 and CDR2: ENHRY, SYGVKD. CDR3 sequence reads: CATAPPGAALHF. The CDR3 DNA reads as TGTGCCACAGCCCCGCCGGGGGCAGCCCTCCACTTT.

A few counts support this clonotype. This rearrangement joins TRBV20-1 to TRBJ2-2; TRBD2 agrees at 13 bases. The CDR3 runs 14 residues. The germline CDR1 and CDR2 sequences are DFQATT and SNEGSKA (reference sequence). Germline trimming cut 5 bases from V and 4 bases from J; bases unmatched to any gene: 1. CDR3 residues: CSAWTSGGTGELFF. CDR3 in DNA: TGCAGTGCTTGGACTAGCGGGGGCACCGGGGAGCTGTTTTTT.

This clonotype occurred a few times. The V and J genes are TRBV11-3 and TRBJ2-1; 10 bases are shared with TRBD2. Germline-derived CDR1 and CDR2 are SGHNT and YENEEA. The CDR3 is 15 residues long. The V and J ends lost 5 bases and 8 bases, in that order; junction bases with no gene match: 9. The CDR3 loop is CASSPSGGATDEQFF. DNA of the CDR3: TGTGCCAGCAGCCCAAGCGGGGGGGCCACCGATGAGCAGTTCTTC.

This clonotype is medium-sized within its sample. V is TRBV11-2 and J is TRBJ2-3; D is undetermined. Germline V CDR1 and CDR2: SGHAT, FQNNGV. The CDR3 spans 13 residues. V was pared by 8 bases and J by 1 base, with 10 bases between. The CDR3 nucleotides read TGTGCCAGCTTGGGTTCTGGCACAGATACGCAGTATTTT. Encoded protein: CASLGSGTDTQYF.

The sample holds a few counts of this clonotype. The chain carries TRBV24-1 and TRBJ2-7; D possibly corresponds to TRBD2 (5 bases). CDR1 is KGHDR and CDR2 is SFDVKD in the germline V gene. V lost 5 bases to trimming and J lost 7 bases, with 14 bases between them. This CDR3 spans 13 amino acids. The CDR3 DNA reads TGTGCCACCAGTGTGGACTCTAGAGGGGAGCAGTACTTC. This gives the protein CATSVDSRGEQYF.

This clonotype was recorded many times. One junction end disagrees with the germline gene, perhaps due to a read error. The chain combines TRBV5-5 with TRBJ2-7, with D maybe TRBD2 (5 bases). CDR1 SGHKS and CDR2 YYEKEE come from the germline V gene (reference sequence). CDR3 length equals 12 residues. The CDR3 sequence: CASSLYGEGATF. CDR3 bases: TGTGCCAGCAGCCTTTACGGAGAGGGAGCGACCTTC.

The chain carries TRBV5-5 and TRBJ2-5; a possible D gene is TRBD2 (5 bases). Germline CDR1 is SGHKS and CDR2 is YYEKEE (reference sequence). The ends were cut back, 4 bases at V and 5 bases at J, with 18 bases in the middle. There are 15 residues in the CDR3. Here the CDR3 DNA reads TGTGCCAGCAGCCCGAGTGGAGAGGGAGCGGAGACCCAGTACTTC. Its protein product is CASSPSGEGAETQYF.

The chain couples TRBV18 to TRBJ2-5; a weak D match, TRBD2 (6 bases). The CDR3 loop spans 15 amino acids. The V and J ends lost 3 bases and 2 bases respectively, with 13 bases between them. Looked up from germline, CDR1 is KGHSH and CDR2 is LQKENI. The CDR3 region is CASSPQWDLQETQYF. CDR3 nucleotide sequence: TGTGCCAGCTCACCGCAATGGGACTTGCAAGAGACCCAGTACTTC.

This clonotype has a count of ten or more. The gene calls are TRBV30 and TRBJ1-5, with 8 bases lining up with TRBD1. CDR1 and CDR2 from the germline V gene are GTSNPN and SVGIG (reference sequence). This CDR3 has 14 residues. V lost 3 bases to trimming and J lost 2 bases; unmatched junction nucleotides: 3. CDR3 in DNA: TGTGCCTGGAGCCAGGGGGCGGGCAATCAGCCCCAGCATTTT. Translating gives CAWSQGAGNQPQHF. Variable domain in full (rest from reference TRBV30 and TRBJ1-5): SQTIHQWPATLVQPVGSPLSLECTVEGTSNPNLYWYRQAAGRGLQLLFYSVGIGQISSEVPQNLSASRPQDRQFILSSKKLLLSDSGFYLCAWSQGAGNQPQHFGDGTRLSIL.

The V call is TRBV20-1, the J call TRBJ2-7; D possibly uses TRBD1 or TRBD2 (5 bases each). Trimming pared 3 bases from V and 2 bases from J, leaving 11 bases between. Germline values: CDR1 DFQATT, CDR2 SNEGSKA (reference sequence). CDR3 length: 13 residues. CDR3 protein: CSASRDVPYEQYF. CDR3 bases: TGCAGTGCTAGCCGGGACGTTCCCTACGAGCAGTACTTC.

The chain uses TRBV19 and TRBJ2-1; 8 nucleotides agree with TRBD2. The CDR3 totals 14 residues. Germline assignment: CDR1 LNHDA and CDR2 SQIVND (reference sequence). The J segment lost 7 bases and the V segment lost 6 bases, leaving 8 bases of the junction unmatched. This CDR3 is CASRPAGAGNEQFF. The CDR3 nucleotides are TGTGCCAGTAGGCCAGCGGGGGCGGGGAATGAGCAGTTCTTC.

Details on this clonotype: A much larger clonotype is one base distant, so this may be a read error. This sequence joins TRBV18 and TRBJ2-1, with D possibly TRBD2 on 5 matching bases. Germline CDR1 KGHSH, CDR2 LQKENI. The CDR3 is 13 amino acids. In DNA, the CDR3 is TGTACCAGCTCGGGGTCCAGATACAATGAGCAGTTCTTC. It yields the protein CTSSGSRYNEQFF.

This clonotype was picked up many times. The J gene is TRBJ2-1, the V gene TRBV28; the D gene could be TRBD1 or TRBD2 (5 bases each). Trimming shortened V by 6 bases and J by 5 bases, and 14 bases separated the two germline ends. This CDR3 has 14 residues. Germline-derived CDR1 and CDR2 are MDHEN and SYDVKM. The CDR3 DNA is TGTGCCAGCAGGGTGGGGACGCCGAACAATGAGCAGTTCTTC. Translating gives CASRVGTPNNEQFF.

This chain connects TRBV10-3 to TRBJ2-7, with D unresolved. The CDR3 length is 12 residues. CDR1 and CDR2 from the germline V gene are ENHRY and SYGVKD. The ends were cut back, 2 bases at V and 7 bases at J, with 9 bases in the middle. The CDR3 coding sequence is TGTGCCATCAGTGAGGATCCTGGGGAGCAGTACTTC. Translating it yields CAISEDPGEQYF.

This clonotype appeared many times. The rearrangement joins TRBV5-1 to TRBJ2-7, with D possibly matching TRBD1 (6 bases). Germline assignment: CDR1 SGHRS and CDR2 YFSETQ. The CDR3 loop spans 14 amino acids. V dropped 4 bases and J dropped 1 base, with 12 bases sitting between them. DNA of the CDR3: TGCGCCAGCAGCAGAGAGACAGGATCCTACGAGCAGTACTTC. Translating it yields CASSRETGSYEQYF.

At least ten counts were recorded for this clonotype. J is TRBJ2-5 and V is TRBV11-2; TRBD2 aligns across 10 bases. After removal of 4 bases from V and 4 bases from J, the junction contained 6 bases not matched to a gene. Germline loops: CDR1 SGHAT, CDR2 FQNNGV. The CDR3 totals 15 residues. Written as DNA, the CDR3 is TGTGCCAGCAGCTATGGGACTAGCGTTGGAGAGACCCAGTACTTC. It is translated as CASSYGTSVGETQYF. Supplemented by reference TRBV11-2 and TRBJ2-5, the full variable domain reads EAGVAQSPRYKIIEKRQSVAFWCNPISGHATLYWYQQILGQGPKLLIQFQNNGVVDDSQLPKDRFSAERLKGVDSTLKIQPAKLEDSAVYLCASSYGTSVGETQYFGPGTRLLVL.

J is TRBJ2-4 and V is TRBV11-2; D unresolved. This CDR3 spans 14 amino acids. V was cut by 0 bases and J by 6 bases, with 9 bases left in between. Germline CDR1 reads SGHAT; CDR2 reads FQNNGV. CDR3 sequence reads: CASSLDYELNIQYF. The CDR3 bases are TGTGCCAGCAGCTTAGATTACGAACTAAACATTCAGTACTTC.

This clonotype was seen ten or more times. The chain joins TRBV5-4 to TRBJ1-1; 8 nucleotides align to TRBD1. This CDR3 is 13 amino acids long. Trimming took 5 bases from V and 4 from J; bases not matched to a gene: 4. The germline gives CDR1 SGHNT, CDR2 YYREEE (reference sequence). CDR3 nucleotides: TGTGCCAGCAGGGGACAGGTGACCACTGAAGCTTTCTTT. Translated: CASRGQVTTEAFF.

This clonotype was observed a handful of times. The chain is built from TRBV12-3 or TRBV12-4 and TRBJ2-7; weak D call: TRBD2 (5 bases). CDR3 size: 17 residues. Trimming cost V 0 bases and J 3 bases, with 18 bases left between them. CDR3 sequence reads: CASSLALSGRGGYEQYF. The CDR3 DNA sequence: TGTGCCAGCAGTTTAGCTCTCAGCGGTCGAGGCGGCTACGAGCAGTACTTC.

The V and J genes are TRBV28 and TRBJ1-1; D remains unclear. V shed 4 bases and J shed 2 bases, with 17 bases lying between them. This CDR3 spans 16 amino acids. Per germline, CDR1 MDHEN and CDR2 SYDVKM. The CDR3 nucleotides are TGTGCCAGCAGTTCCGCCCGGCAGGCCTTAAACACTGAAGCTTTCTTT. Translation gives CASSSARQALNTEAFF.

This clonotype was recorded a few times. The chain carries TRBV18 and TRBJ2-1; D may be TRBD1 (5 bases). The length of the CDR3 is 14 residues. Germline lookup yields CDR1 KGHSH and CDR2 LQKENI. The V and J ends lost 1 base and 8 bases respectively, with 12 bases between them. The CDR3 spells CASSPRSRVHEQFF. In DNA form, the CDR3 reads TGTGCCAGCTCACCACGGAGCAGGGTCCATGAGCAGTTCTTC.

This clonotype was counted ten times or more. The chain is built from TRBV20-1 and TRBJ2-4; 8 bases align to TRBD2. V was pared by 6 bases and J by 3 bases, with 16 bases of the junction left unmatched. Germline CDR1 reads DFQATT; CDR2 reads SNEGSKA (reference sequence). The CDR3 sequence is 17 residues long. CDR3 in DNA: TGCAGTGCCACCCAGTTTACAGCGGGAGAGGTCAAAAACATTCAGTACTTC. It translates to CSATQFTAGEVKNIQYF.

This clonotype was observed many times. V gene TRBV5-5 combines with J gene TRBJ1-1; TRBD1 matches at 9 bases. Germline trimming cut 0 bases from V and 2 bases from J; bases unmatched to any gene: 8. CDR3 size: 17 residues. From germline, CDR1 is SGHKS and CDR2 YYEKEE (reference sequence). The DNA of the CDR3 is TGTGCCAGCAGCTTGGCGTGGGACAGGGAAGCTAACACTGAAGCTTTCTTT. This sequence encodes CASSLAWDREANTEAFF.

Many counts were recorded for this clonotype. The rearrangement joins TRBV10-3 to TRBJ2-1; 9 bases align to TRBD1. V trimming: 6 bases; J trimming: 1 base; junction bases outside the gene matches: 1. The length of the CDR3 is 14 residues. Germline V lookup: CDR1 ENHRY, CDR2 SYGVKD. The CDR3 nucleotides read TGTGCCATCAGGACAGGGGGTTCCTACAATGAGCAGTTCTTC. It translates to CAIRTGGSYNEQFF.

This clonotype was seen a few times. In DNA, the CDR3 is TGCAGTGCCCCGGGACAGAGTACAGATACGCAGTATTTT. It specifies CSAPGQSTDTQYF. The chain couples TRBV20-1 to TRBJ2-3, with 7 positions matching TRBD1. The CDR3 is 13 residues long. Trimming took 6 bases from V and 3 from J; bases not matched to a gene: 6. CDR1 DFQATT and CDR2 SNEGSKA come from the germline V gene (reference sequence).